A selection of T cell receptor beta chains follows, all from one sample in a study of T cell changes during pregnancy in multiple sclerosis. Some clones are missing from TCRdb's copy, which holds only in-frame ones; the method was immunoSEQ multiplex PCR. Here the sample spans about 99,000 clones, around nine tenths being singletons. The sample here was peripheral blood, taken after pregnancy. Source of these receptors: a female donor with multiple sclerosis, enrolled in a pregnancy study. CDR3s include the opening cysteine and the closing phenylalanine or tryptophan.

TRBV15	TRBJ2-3	CATSRDQGAVTDTQYF
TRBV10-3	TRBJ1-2	CAISESEDRGGYTF
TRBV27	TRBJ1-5	CASSRTGWGQPQHF
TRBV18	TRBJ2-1	CASSQQALRDEQFF
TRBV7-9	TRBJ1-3	CASSYYRGSGNTIYF
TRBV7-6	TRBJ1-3	CASSQRQGWPSSGNTIYF
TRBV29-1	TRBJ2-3	CSKLVADTQYF
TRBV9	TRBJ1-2	CASSVSPGQGAYGYTF
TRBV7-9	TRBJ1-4	CASSVFDRPEGEKLFF
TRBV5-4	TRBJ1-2	CASSLRQDYGYTF
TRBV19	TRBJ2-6	CASSRGLSGANVLTF
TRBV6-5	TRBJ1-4	CASSYSKGGSNEKLFF
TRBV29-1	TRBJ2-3	CSGGHFSTDTQYF
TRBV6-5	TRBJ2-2	CASSYYPGASGELFF
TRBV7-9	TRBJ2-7	CASSLGTGTYEQYF
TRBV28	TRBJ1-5	CASSFGRGYQPQHF
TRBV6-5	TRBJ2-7	CASSYSVLEREQYF
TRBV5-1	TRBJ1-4	CASSLSPGLGKLFF
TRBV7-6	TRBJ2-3	CASSAGRYSTDTQYF
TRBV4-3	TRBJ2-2	CASSRRGGAGTGELFF
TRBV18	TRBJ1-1	CASSPYRGTEAFF
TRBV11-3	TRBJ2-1	CASSLVFASGPYNEQFF
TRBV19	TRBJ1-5	CASSIDLRGRQPQHF
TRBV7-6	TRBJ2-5	CASSPSVQRGWETQYF
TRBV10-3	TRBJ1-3	CAIRGFSGGGNTIYF
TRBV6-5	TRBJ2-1	CASSLGRLTYNEQFF
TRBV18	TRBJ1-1	CASSPLQANNEAFF
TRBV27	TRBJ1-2	CASAPVAPNYGYTF
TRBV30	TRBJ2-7	CAWSPGTRAYEQYF
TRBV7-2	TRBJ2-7	CASSLANGLAGGQYF
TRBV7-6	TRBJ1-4	CASSPIIGTDSNEKLFF
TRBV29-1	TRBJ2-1	CSVDRMEQFF
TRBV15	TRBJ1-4	CATSRPPRSATNEKLFF
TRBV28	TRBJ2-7	CASSAGHGDSYEQYF
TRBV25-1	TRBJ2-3	CASSILGTDTQYF
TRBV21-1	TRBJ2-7	CASSRQGREGSSYEQYF
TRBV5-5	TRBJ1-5	CASSVGTVINQPQHF
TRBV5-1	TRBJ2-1	CASSRDDAGEQFF
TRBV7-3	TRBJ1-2	CASSNGSLYGYTF
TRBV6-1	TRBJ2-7	CASSETGGSRNYEQYF
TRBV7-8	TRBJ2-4	CASSLKPTGYLDRAKNIQYF
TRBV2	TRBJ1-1	CASSETGLEAFF
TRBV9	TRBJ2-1	CASSVRTSLLYNEQFF
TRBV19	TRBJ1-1	CASSPLEGQGARAFF
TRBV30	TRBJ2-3	CAWSQGTRGGDTQYF
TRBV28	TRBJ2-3	CAGSFGGGSTDTQYF
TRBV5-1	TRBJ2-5	CASSFRETQYF
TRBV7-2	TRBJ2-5	CASSSQGAETQYF
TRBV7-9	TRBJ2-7	CASSPGLAGGLGDEQYF
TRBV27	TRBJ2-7	CASSDGQGRGEQYF